The rows below give T cell receptor beta chains drawn from one sample of a study of response to subunit inactivated influenza vaccine. TCRdb itself ran the RT-PCR reads through MiXCR, one entry per CDR3 protein. The table includes around 600,000 distinct CDR3 sequences, around 10% detected once. The data also belong to a second study, concerning T cells expressing NK-cell markers.

The sample consisted of PBMCs from blood, taken on the day of vaccination. Receptor source: a man in his fifties who received an inactivated influenza vaccine. Each CDR3 is given with its conserved first and last residue. The D gene is left open where the match is weak. Expanded clones are given a class, and other clones once, few, many or no size at all.

abundance: NA; j_gene: TRBJ2-5; d_gene: NA; v_gene: TRBV20-1; CDR3nt: TGCAGTGCTAGAGGAAGGCGGGACCAAGAGACCCAGTACTTC; CDR3aa: CSARGRRDQETQYF
abundance: NA; j_gene: TRBJ2-2; d_gene: NA; v_gene: TRBV6-1; CDR3nt: TGTGCCAGCAGCCGCAGACGGGTCTCCGGGGAGCTGTTTTTT; CDR3aa: CASSRRRVSGELFF
abundance: few; j_gene: TRBJ2-1; d_gene: TRBD2; v_gene: TRBV4-3; CDR3nt: TGCGCCAGCAGCCAAGATATGCGGCTAGCGGCCAATGAGCAGTTCTTC; CDR3aa: CASSQDMRLAANEQFF
abundance: NA; j_gene: TRBJ1-4; d_gene: NA; v_gene: TRBV3-1; CDR3nt: TGTGCCAGCAGCCCCGATATTGCAACTAATGAAAAACTGTTTTTT; CDR3aa: CASSPDIATNEKLFF
abundance: once; j_gene: TRBJ2-7; d_gene: NA; v_gene: TRBV7-2; CDR3nt: TGTGCCAGCAGCCCCCAAAGCAGCCGGTTGGACTTC; CDR3aa: CASSPQSSRLDF
abundance: few; j_gene: TRBJ1-6; d_gene: NA; v_gene: TRBV7-2; CDR3nt: TGTGCCAGCAGCTTAGAGGTTGGCTCACCCCTCCACTTT; CDR3aa: CASSLEVGSPLHF
abundance: few; j_gene: TRBJ1-6; d_gene: TRBD1; v_gene: TRBV5-4; CDR3nt: TGTGCCAGCAGCTCAGGACAGGACTCCTATAATTCACCCCTCCACTTT; CDR3aa: CASSSGQDSYNSPLHF
abundance: NA; j_gene: TRBJ2-7; d_gene: TRBD2; v_gene: TRBV10-3; CDR3nt: TGTGCCATCACTCCGACTAGCGGCAAAACCCAGGGGTACGAGCAGTACTTC; CDR3aa: CAITPTSGKTQGYEQYF
abundance: few; j_gene: TRBJ2-7; d_gene: NA; v_gene: TRBV5-1; CDR3nt: TGCGCCAGCAGCCTTCGGGCTAGCGAAACCTACGAGCAGTACTTC; CDR3aa: CASSLRASETYEQYF
abundance: NA; j_gene: TRBJ2-1; d_gene: NA; v_gene: TRBV7-2; CDR3nt: TGTGCCAGCAGCTTAGGGACAGGAGGGGGGAATGAGCAGTTCTTC; CDR3aa: CASSLGTGGGNEQFF